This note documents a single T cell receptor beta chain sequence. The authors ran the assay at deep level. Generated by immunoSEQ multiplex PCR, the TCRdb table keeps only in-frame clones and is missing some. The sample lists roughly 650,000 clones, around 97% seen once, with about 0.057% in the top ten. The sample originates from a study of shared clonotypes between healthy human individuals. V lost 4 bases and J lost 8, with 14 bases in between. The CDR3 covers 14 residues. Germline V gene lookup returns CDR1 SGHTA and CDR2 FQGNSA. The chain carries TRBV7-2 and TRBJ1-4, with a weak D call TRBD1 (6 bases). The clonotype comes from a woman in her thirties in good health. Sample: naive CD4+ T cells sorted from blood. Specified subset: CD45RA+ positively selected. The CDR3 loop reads CASSSRQVNEKLFF. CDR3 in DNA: TGTGCCAGCAGCTCGAGACAGGTCAACGAAAAACTGTTTTTT.